This T cell receptor (beta chain) came from a study of cytomegalovirus exposure and HLA in healthy donors. Vbeta (60) and Jbeta (13) primers were used in the PCR. The table came from immunoSEQ multiplex PCR; TCRdb's copy has only in-frame clones and leaves some out. The data show roughly 150,000 clones, over 70% seen once. This clone was recorded a few times. Its specificity is not known. The CDR3 consists of 17 residues. Germline V gene data show CDR1 as ENHRY and CDR2 as SYGVKD. V lost 4 bases, J lost 0 bases, and 9 bases stayed unmatched. Study outcomes and limitations: A later analysis showed HLA-associated TCR beta chains outstripping equally common others in clonal expansion.

The sequencing input was PBMCs. The gene calls are TRBV10-3 and TRBJ2-3; the match to TRBD2 covers 8 bases. This sequence originates from a woman aged 35 to 49 in good health and CMV-seronegative. CDR3: CAISGAGGQTSTDTQYF. The CDR3 bases are TGTGCCATCAGTGGCGCGGGAGGACAAACTAGCACAGATACGCAGTATTTT.